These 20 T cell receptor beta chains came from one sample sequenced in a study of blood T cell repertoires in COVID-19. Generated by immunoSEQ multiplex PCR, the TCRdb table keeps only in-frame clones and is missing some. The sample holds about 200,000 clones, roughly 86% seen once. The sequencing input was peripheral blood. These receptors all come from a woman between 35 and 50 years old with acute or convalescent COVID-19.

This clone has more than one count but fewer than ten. CDR3 sequence: CASSWTSGGGGEQFF. The CDR3 DNA is TGCGCCAGCTCCTGGACTAGCGGGGGGGGTGGTGAGCAGTTCTTC. The chain recombines TRBV5-1 with TRBJ2-1, with TRBD2 matching 15 bases. The CDR3 sequence is 15 residues long. J was trimmed by 9 bases and V by 7 bases; bases with no gene match: 8. From germline, CDR1 is SGHRS and CDR2 YFSETQ.

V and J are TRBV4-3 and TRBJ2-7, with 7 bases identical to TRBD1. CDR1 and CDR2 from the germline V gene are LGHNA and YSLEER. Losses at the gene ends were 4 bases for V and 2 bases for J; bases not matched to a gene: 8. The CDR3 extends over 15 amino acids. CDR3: CASSPSAQGPYEQYF. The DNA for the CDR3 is TGCGCCAGCAGCCCCTCGGCACAGGGGCCCTACGAGCAGTACTTC.

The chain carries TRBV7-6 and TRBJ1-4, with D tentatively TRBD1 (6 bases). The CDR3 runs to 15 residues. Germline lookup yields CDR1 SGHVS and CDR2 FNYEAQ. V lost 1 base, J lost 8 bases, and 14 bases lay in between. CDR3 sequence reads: CASSLVPGVGEKLFF. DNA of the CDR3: TGTGCCAGCAGCTTAGTTCCAGGGGTCGGGGAAAAACTGTTTTTT.

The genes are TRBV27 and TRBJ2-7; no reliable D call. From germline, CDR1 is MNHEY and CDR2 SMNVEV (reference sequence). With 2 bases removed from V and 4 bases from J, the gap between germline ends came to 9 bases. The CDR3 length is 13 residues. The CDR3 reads CASSLLDAYEQYF. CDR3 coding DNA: TGTGCCAGCAGTTTACTAGACGCATACGAGCAGTACTTC.

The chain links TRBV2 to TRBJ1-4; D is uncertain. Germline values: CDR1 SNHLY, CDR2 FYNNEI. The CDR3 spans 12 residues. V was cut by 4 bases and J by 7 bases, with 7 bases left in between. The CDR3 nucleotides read TGTGCCAGCAGTGTAGAGGGTGAAAAACTGTTTTTT. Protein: CASSVEGEKLFF.

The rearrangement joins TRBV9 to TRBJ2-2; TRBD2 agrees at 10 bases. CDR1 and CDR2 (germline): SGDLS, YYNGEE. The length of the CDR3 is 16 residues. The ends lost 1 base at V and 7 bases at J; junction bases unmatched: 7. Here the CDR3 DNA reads TGTGCCAGCAGCGTACAAGCGGGAGGGGTGAGCGGGGAGCTGTTTTTT. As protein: CASSVQAGGVSGELFF.

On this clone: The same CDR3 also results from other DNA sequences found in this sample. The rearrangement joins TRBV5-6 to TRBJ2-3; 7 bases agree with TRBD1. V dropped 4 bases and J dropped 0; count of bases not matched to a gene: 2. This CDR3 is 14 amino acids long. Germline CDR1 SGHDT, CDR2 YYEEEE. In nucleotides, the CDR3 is TGTGCCAGCAGCGGGGACAGCAGCACAGATACGCAGTATTTT. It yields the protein CASSGDSSTDTQYF.

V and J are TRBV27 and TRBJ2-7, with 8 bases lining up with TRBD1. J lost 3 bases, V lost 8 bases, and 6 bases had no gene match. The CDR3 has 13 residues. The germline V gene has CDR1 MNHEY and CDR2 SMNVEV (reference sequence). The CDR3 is CASSPGTGYEQYF. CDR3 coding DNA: TGTGCCAGCTCCCCAGGGACAGGCTACGAGCAGTACTTC.

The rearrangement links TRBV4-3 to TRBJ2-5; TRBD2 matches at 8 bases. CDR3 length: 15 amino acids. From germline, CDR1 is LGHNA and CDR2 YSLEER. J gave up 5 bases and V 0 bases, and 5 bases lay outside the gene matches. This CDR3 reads CASSQDSGAAETQYF. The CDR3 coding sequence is TGCGCCAGCAGCCAAGATAGCGGGGCGGCGGAGACCCAGTACTTC.

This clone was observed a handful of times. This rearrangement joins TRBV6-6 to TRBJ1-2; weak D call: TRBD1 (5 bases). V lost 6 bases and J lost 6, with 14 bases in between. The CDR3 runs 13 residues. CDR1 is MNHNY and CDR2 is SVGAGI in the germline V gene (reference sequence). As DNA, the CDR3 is TGTGCCAGCAGAGCCGGGACTCCTGATGGCTACACCTTC. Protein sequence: CASRAGTPDGYTF.

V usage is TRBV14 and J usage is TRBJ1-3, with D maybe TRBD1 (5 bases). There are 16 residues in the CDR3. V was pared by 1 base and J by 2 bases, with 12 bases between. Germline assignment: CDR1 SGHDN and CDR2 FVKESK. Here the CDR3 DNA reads TGTGCCAGCAGCCAAGGAGGAGGGGCGGCTGGAAACACCATATATTTT. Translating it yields CASSQGGGAAGNTIYF.

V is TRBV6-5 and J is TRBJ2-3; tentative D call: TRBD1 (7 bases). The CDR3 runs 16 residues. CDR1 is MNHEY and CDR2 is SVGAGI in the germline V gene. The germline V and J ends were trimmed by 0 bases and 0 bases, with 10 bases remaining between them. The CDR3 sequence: CASSYSGGQSTDTQYF. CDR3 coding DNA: TGTGCCAGCAGTTACTCGGGGGGACAGAGCACAGATACGCAGTATTTT.

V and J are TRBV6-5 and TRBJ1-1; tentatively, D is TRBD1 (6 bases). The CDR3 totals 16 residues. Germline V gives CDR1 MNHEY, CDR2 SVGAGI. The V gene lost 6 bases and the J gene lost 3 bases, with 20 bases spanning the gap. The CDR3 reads CASSYAAMGAYTEAFF. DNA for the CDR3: TGTGCCAGCAGCTACGCTGCCATGGGGGCTTACACTGAAGCTTTCTTT.

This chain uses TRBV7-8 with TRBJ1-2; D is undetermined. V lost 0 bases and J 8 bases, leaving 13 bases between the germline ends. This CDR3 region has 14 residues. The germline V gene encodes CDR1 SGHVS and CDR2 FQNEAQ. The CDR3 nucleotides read TGTGCCAGCAGCTTAGCGCCCGGGGAGGACGGCTACACCTTC. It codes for CASSLAPGEDGYTF. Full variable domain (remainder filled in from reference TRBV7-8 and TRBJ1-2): GAGVSQSPRYKVAKRGQDVALRCDPISGHVSLFWYQQALGQGPEFLTYFQNEAQLDKSGLPSDRFFAERPEGSVSTLKIQRTQQEDSAVYLCASSLAPGEDGYTFGSGTRLTVV.

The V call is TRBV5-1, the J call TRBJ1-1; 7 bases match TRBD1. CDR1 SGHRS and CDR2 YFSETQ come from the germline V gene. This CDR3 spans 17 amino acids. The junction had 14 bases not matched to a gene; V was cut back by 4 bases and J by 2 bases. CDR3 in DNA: TGCGCCAGCAGCCGAAGCAACAGGGGCAATTCCAACACTGAAGCTTTCTTT. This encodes CASSRSNRGNSNTEAFF.

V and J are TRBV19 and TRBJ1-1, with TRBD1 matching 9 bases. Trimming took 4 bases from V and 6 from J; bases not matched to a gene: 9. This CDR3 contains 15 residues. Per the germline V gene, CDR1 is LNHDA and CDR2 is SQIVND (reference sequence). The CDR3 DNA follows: TGTGCCAGTAGTAGGGAGGACAGGGGCTTAGCTGAAGCTTTCTTT. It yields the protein CASSREDRGLAEAFF.

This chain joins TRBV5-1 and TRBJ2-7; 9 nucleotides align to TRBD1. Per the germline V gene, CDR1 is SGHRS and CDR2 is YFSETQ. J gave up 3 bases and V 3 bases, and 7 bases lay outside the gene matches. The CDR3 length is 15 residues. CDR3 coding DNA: TGCGCCAGCAGCTACACGGCGGGACAGGGCTACGAGCAGTACTTC. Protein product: CASSYTAGQGYEQYF.

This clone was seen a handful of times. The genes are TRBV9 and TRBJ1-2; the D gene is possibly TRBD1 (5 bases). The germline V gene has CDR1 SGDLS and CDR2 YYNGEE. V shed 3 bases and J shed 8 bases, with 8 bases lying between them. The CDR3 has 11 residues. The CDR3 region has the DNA TGTGCCAGCAGCGATACAGGAGGCTACACCTTC. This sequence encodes CASSDTGGYTF.

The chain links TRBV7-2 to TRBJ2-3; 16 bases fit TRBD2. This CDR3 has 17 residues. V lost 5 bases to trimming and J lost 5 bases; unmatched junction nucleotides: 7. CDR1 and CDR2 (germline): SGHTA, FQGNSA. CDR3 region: CASSMGLAGGLLDTQYF. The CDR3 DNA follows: TGTGCCAGCAGCATGGGACTAGCGGGGGGGCTTTTAGATACGCAGTATTTT.

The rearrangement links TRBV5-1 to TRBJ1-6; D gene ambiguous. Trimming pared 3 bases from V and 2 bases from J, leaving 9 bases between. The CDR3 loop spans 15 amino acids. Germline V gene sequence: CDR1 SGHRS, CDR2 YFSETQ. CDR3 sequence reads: CASSSTVAYNSPLHF. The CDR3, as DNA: TGCGCCAGCAGCTCTACTGTCGCCTATAATTCACCCCTCCACTTT.